This is a list of T cell receptor beta chains from one sample in a study of breast tumors, draining lymph nodes, adjacent tissues. Each CDR3 protein is one row after TCRdb ran MiXCR on the multiplex PCR reads. This repertoire shows about 270,000 distinct CDR3 sequences, 30% found once; its top ten account for 1.1%. The sample taken for sequencing was axillary lymph node tissue. The receptors were gathered from a female donor with breast cancer. Some clones in this sample may be carry-over from other donors' samples. CDR3s include the opening cysteine and the closing phenylalanine or tryptophan. D genes are given only for firm matches. The size entry is marked missing in some rows and otherwise reads once, few, many or a size class.

clone_size j_call d_call v_call cdr3_nt cdr3_aa
- TRBJ2-1 - TRBV4-2 TGTGCCAGCAGCCAAGAACTAGCTTCCAATGAGCAGTTCTTC CASSQELASNEQFF
many TRBJ2-5 TRBD1 TRBV10-1 TGCGCCAGCAGTGCGGACAGGAAAGAGACCCAGTACTTC CASSADRKETQYF
many TRBJ1-5 - TRBV20-1 TGCAGTGCTAGAGGGGGGGCCCAACAGCCCCAGCATTTT CSARGGAQQPQHF
many TRBJ1-2 - TRBV6-2/TRBV6-3 TGTGCCAGCAGTAGGTCAGGGCTTCTTGGTGGCTACACCTTC CASSRSGLLGGYTF
many TRBJ2-2 TRBD2 TRBV14 TGTGCCAGCAGCCCTGGAGGCGGGAGGGCCGACACCGGGGAGCTGTTTTTT CASSPGGGRADTGELFF
- TRBJ1-2 TRBD1 TRBV28 TGTGCCAGCAGTTCACCGGGACAGGGGGCAAAAGGCTACACCTTC CASSSPGQGAKGYTF
many TRBJ1-3 - TRBV7-2 TGTGCCAGCAGCCAGGGACACCGGTATACGAACACCATATATTTT CASSQGHRYTNTIYF
once TRBJ2-5 - TRBV20-1 TGCAGTGCTAGATGGGGACAAGGAAAAGAGACCCAGTACTTC CSARWGQGKETQYF
many TRBJ2-7 - TRBV4-2 TGTGCCAGCAGCCAATTGGCGAGGGGCGAGCAGTACTTC CASSQLARGEQYF
many TRBJ2-2 - TRBV25-1 TGTGCCAGCAGAGGTCCCGGCAGCCTACTCACCGGGGAGCTGTTTTTT CASRGPGSLLTGELFF
once TRBJ2-1 TRBD1 TRBV3-1 TGTGCCAGCAGCCCCTGGGACAGGGGTTTCGGAAGCTCCTACAATGAGCAGTTCTTC CASSPWDRGFGSSYNEQFF
- TRBJ1-4 - TRBV11-2 TGTGCCAGCAGCTTCGTGGGAACCTACAATGAAAAACTGTTTTTT CASSFVGTYNEKLFF
once TRBJ1-4 - TRBV6-5 TGTGCCAGCAGTTACTCCCCCGGGGCAGGGCCCTCTAATGAAAAACTGTTTTTT CASSYSPGAGPSNEKLFF
many TRBJ2-1 TRBD2 TRBV11-3 TGTGCCAGCAGCCCACTAGCGGGAGGCCCCTACAATGAGCAGTTCTTC CASSPLAGGPYNEQFF
- TRBJ2-7 TRBD2 TRBV9 TGTGCCAGCAGCGTAATTCCGACGGCGGGAGATGGGGCCGAGCAGTACTTC CASSVIPTAGDGAEQYF
- TRBJ2-7 TRBD2 TRBV6-1 TGTGCCTGCAGTGAACTGGGACTAGCGGGAGTATCACTCTACGAGCAGTACTTC CACSELGLAGVSLYEQYF
many TRBJ2-5 TRBD2 TRBV5-4 TGTGCCAGCAGCTTAGCGGGAGGGCTGGGGGAGACCCAGTACTTC CASSLAGGLGETQYF
many TRBJ2-7 TRBD1 TRBV20-1 TGCAGTGCGTACAGGGGTGACGAGCAGTACTTC CSAYRGDEQYF
few TRBJ2-7 - TRBV5-5 TGTGCCAGCAGCCCCCGGTTAGGGCTAGCTACAAACGAGCAGTACTTC CASSPRLGLATNEQYF
few TRBJ2-3 TRBD2 TRBV6-5 TGTGCCAGCAGTTATAGTCTAGCGGGAGGGCCGGATACGCAGTATTTT CASSYSLAGGPDTQYF
many TRBJ2-2 - TRBV14 TGTGCCAGCAGCGTGTTGAGGGAGAACACCGGGGAGCTGTTTTTT CASSVLRENTGELFF
many TRBJ1-5 - TRBV5-8 TGTGCCAGCAGCTTGGTCAGGCAGCCCCAGCATTTT CASSLVRQPQHF
many TRBJ2-3 TRBD2 TRBV4-3 TGCGCCAGCAGCCCTACTAGCGGGAGTCGGACAGATACGCAGTATTTT CASSPTSGSRTDTQYF
- TRBJ2-1 TRBD2 TRBV28 TGTGCCAGCAGTTTAGTCCTAGCGGATCCGAGGGGTTTTAATGAGCAGTTCTTC CASSLVLADPRGFNEQFF
- TRBJ1-4 TRBD1 TRBV20-1 TGCAGTGCTAGAGAAACGCGGGAGGGGGCTTCTTTGCTGTTTTTT CSARETREGASLLFF
many TRBJ2-1 - TRBV9 TGTGCCAGCAGCGTAGTGGACTCGGACAATGAGCAGTTCTTC CASSVVDSDNEQFF
many TRBJ1-5 - TRBV6-2/TRBV6-3 TGTGCCACAGGGAATAGCAATCAGCCCCAGCATTTT CATGNSNQPQHF
- TRBJ2-2 - TRBV19 TGTGCCAGTAGTATCCCGGCAGGGGCCACCGGGGAACTGTTTTTT CASSIPAGATGELFF
many TRBJ2-5 TRBD2 TRBV11-3 TGTGCCAGCAGCTTTGGACTAGTACAAGAGACCCAGTACTTC CASSFGLVQETQYF
many TRBJ2-3 - TRBV5-4 TGTGCCAGCAGCCAATCGACAGGCGGACATACGCAGTATTTT CASSQSTGGHTQYF
- TRBJ1-2 TRBD1 TRBV15 TGTGCCACCAGCAGAGATCCAGGGGGCGGCTACACCTTC CATSRDPGGGYTF